A single sample gave rise to the 4 T cell receptor beta chains below, sequenced in a study of cytomegalovirus exposure and HLA in healthy donors. Vbeta (60) and Jbeta (13) primers were used in the PCR. TCRdb's copy holds only in-frame clones and misses some; the assay was immunoSEQ multiplex PCR. The table has approximately 160,000 clones, 60% to 80% seen once. Material: PBMCs. The source of these receptors is a male donor in good health and CMV-seronegative.

V is TRBV6-5 and J is TRBJ1-2; D is uncertain. This CDR3 is built from 14 residues. Germline CDR1 and CDR2: MNHEY and SVGAGI. V dropped 0 bases and J dropped 6 bases, with 11 bases sitting between them. CDR3 sequence: CASSYSHPSDGYTF. The CDR3 DNA is TGTGCCAGCAGTTACTCCCACCCATCGGATGGCTACACCTTC.

This clone was recorded only once. This chain uses TRBV2 with TRBJ1-5; the D is unclear. Per the germline V gene, CDR1 is SNHLY and CDR2 is FYNNEI. With 5 bases removed from V and 3 bases from J, the gap between germline ends came to 8 bases. This CDR3 spans 13 amino acids. The CDR3, as DNA: TGTGCCAGCAGTCGCGAGCACAATCAGCCCCAGCATTTT. Its protein product is CASSREHNQPQHF.

The rearrangement joins TRBV6-1 to TRBJ2-5, with TRBD1 matching over 7 bases. Germline V gene lookup returns CDR1 MNHNS and CDR2 SASEGT. This CDR3 comprises 15 residues. Trimming cost V 4 bases and J 11 bases; bases outside gene matches: 16. The chain's CDR3 is CASSVKGATLTGQYF. DNA for the CDR3: TGTGCCAGCAGTGTGAAGGGGGCGACCCTGACAGGGCAGTACTTC.

The chain is built from TRBV27 and TRBJ1-1, with 9 bases lining up with TRBD1. The V gene's germline CDR1 is MNHEY and CDR2 SMNVEV (reference sequence). CDR3 length: 19 amino acids. Trimming cost V 4 bases and J 2 bases; bases outside gene matches: 17. CDR3 coding DNA: TGTGCCAGCAGTTCAACACCTCCGGGACAGGGACTCAGTAACACTGAAGCTTTCTTT. Its translation is CASSSTPPGQGLSNTEAFF.